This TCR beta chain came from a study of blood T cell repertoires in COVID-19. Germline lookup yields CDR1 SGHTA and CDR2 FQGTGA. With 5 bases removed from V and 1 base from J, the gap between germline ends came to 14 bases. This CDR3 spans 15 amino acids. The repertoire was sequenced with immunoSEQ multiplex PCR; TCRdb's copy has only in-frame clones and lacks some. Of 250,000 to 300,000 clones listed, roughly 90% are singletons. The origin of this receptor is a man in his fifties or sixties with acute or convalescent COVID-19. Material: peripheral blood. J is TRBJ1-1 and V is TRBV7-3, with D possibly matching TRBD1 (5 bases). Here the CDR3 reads CASSPSAQGNTEAFF. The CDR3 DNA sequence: TGTGCCAGCAGCCCCAGCGCCCAGGGGAACACTGAAGCTTTCTTT.